The source of this T cell receptor beta chain is a study of T-cell reconstitution after alpha-beta-depleted transplantation in children (TCRdb year 2016). About the investigation overall: The study quantitatively tracked T-cell immune reconstitution after TCRalphabeta/CD19-depleted allogeneic hematopoietic cell transplantation in children using TCR repertoire profiling.

In the germline V gene, CDR1 corresponds to ENHRY and CDR2 to SYGVKD. The trim is 0 bases for V and 7 bases for J, with a gap of 19 bases between the germline ends. From the cysteine up to the phenylalanine, the CDR3 has a length of 17 residues. The kept DNA is CDR3 alone, 51 bases in frame from the first base. Libraries were constructed by PCR. The instrument was an Illumina HiSeq 2500. Molecular barcoding was employed in the preparation of TCR libraries, with unique molecular identifiers being used to normalize TCRbeta repertoire quantification. TCRdb redid the processing of the public reads, applying fastp at Q25 and MiXCR, and retained in-frame beta chains. Entries are consolidated by CDR3 protein sequence, retaining the most common genes and DNA. A total of fewer than 550,000 distinct CDR3 sequences appear in this sample, approximately 10% of them only once. About 14% of the sample belongs to the ten largest clones.

Concerning this clonotype itself: The specificity of this receptor is unknown. Per-base qualities were not stored, and no clone one base away is much larger.

What the research found in general, with its limitations: About two months after transplant, the apparently early recovery of alphabetaT-cell counts reportedly depended on just several hundred clones that had expanded rapidly and came from non-depleted graft cells. In some patients, the high TCRbeta diversity seen at day 60 was put down to recipient T cells and intrathymic progenitors that had survived conditioning. Over the following months the frequencies of hyperexpanded clones went down, and after one year T-cell counts and TCRbeta diversity were mostly credited to newly produced T cells.

This specimen's treatment or condition label, per the study, means: allogeneic hematopoietic cell transplantation with graft depleted of TCRalphabeta T cells and CD19 B cells. The children who served as transplant recipients had been given grafts of TCRalphabeta/CD19-depleted allogeneic hematopoietic cells. In this chain, TRBV10-3 is recombined with TRBJ1-5; the D region possibly corresponds to TRBD1 (6 bases align). Sequencing used PBMCs, mostly from graft donor cells, obtained 180 days after TCRalphabeta/CD19-depleted stem cell transplant. This sequence originates from a female patient aged 2-9 years who had a stem cell transplant for aplastic anemia, so the T cells may come from the graft donor. Here is the DNA: TGTGCCATCAGTGAGTCGATATTGAGGGACACCGGCCAGCCCCAGCATTTT. The encoded protein is CAISESILRDTGQPQHF.